The present TCR beta chain was sequenced within a study of cytomegalovirus exposure and HLA in healthy donors (dated by TCRdb to about 2017). Notes on the research overall: An earlier analysis of approximately 640 of the donors reported roughly 270 Gb of sequence data and around 110 million unique TCR beta sequences from around 200 million T cells. An early release that covered several hundred HLA-typed donors contained around 300 gigabases of sequencing data and 65 million to 100 million unique TCR sequences. Of the approximately 400 genotyped donors, less than 85% were placed in the genetic ancestry cluster associated with self-reported Caucasian donors. The study was designed to test whether signatures of past pathogen exposure could be identified by cataloging public T cell receptors. The T cell repertoires of roughly 660 subjects were profiled by immunosequencing and related to cytomegalovirus serostatus. Besides the first cohort of under 700 subjects, a separate validation cohort made up of over 95 different subjects was used. The study combined high-throughput TCR immunosequencing, statistical association of individual TCRs with disease status, and machine learning to predict cytomegalovirus infection status. To study patterns of TCR occurrence, a later analysis re-analyzed previously published TCR beta repertoires from around 700 donors and added high-resolution HLA genotyping. The later analysis used no new phenotypic data to find candidate immune exposures, relying instead on TCR beta sequences and their occurrence across donors. An earlier analysis of around 540 of the donors applied high-throughput TCR beta sequencing to assess whether each TCR beta V gene segment acted as functional or pseudogenic. Donor age, sex, ethnicity and CMV serostatus were collected together with the repertoire data. Genome-wide SNP genotypes for about 65% of the roughly 700 donors were used in a later genetic analysis, which treated that subset as a discovery cohort. Every discovery cohort repertoire had been produced on one sequencing platform. HLA typing included class I and class II loci at four-digit resolution. Typing coverage differed by locus: A, B, C, DRB1 and DQB1 were typed in roughly 629-630 donors, DQA1 in about 500, DPA1 in 606, and DPB1 in around 440. Roughly five DR-DQ haplotypes were treated as single units for association and clustering because of strong linkage in the cohort. Among roughly 400 genotyped donors of the cohort, an average of around 250,000 unique TCR beta nucleotide sequences was sequenced per donor, of which about 19% were non-productive. The paper's findings and limits, for the study overall: Broadly in line with IMGT annotations, most TCR beta V segments showed up in productive rearrangements about 87% or about 30% of the time in an earlier analysis of around 600 of the donors. Sequencing depth was assumed to be roughly uniform across donors in the presence/absence analyses, though that assumption may not hold. According to the authors, the approach could potentially be generalized to other disease states and immunological phenotypes. Because HLA typing was missing for some donors at each locus, association tests included only the typed subset. In a later analysis, HLA-associated TCR beta chains were found to be more clonally expanded and to have lower generation probabilities than equally common non-associated chains. When HLA alleles, especially DR and DQ, strongly co-occurred, attributing TCR associations to individual alleles was difficult. At a false discovery rate of 0.05, a later analysis linked fewer than 20,000 TCR beta sequences to specific HLA alleles. Linkage disequilibrium might explain the correlated functional status among segregating V segments, but an unknown experimental factor could not be excluded. Compared with the approximately 670-donor mean, donors in an Asian-associated ancestry cluster had fewer N-insertions in productive TCRs, according to a later genetic analysis. According to a later analysis, most CMV-associated TCR beta chains appeared to be HLA-restricted, and the HLA associations seemed to be driven largely by CMV exposure. Because counts were too low, about 18 rarely observed V segments, including chromosome 9 orphons, were left out of the earlier analysis of 587 of the donors. The sequencing pipeline was judged likely to have produced a cluster of highly shared sequence variants as a technical artifact. Some IMGT-functional V segments, including TRBV6-2 and TRBV6-3, could not be told apart with the 87-base-pair reads, so those segments were excluded. A further reported finding was that TCR beta sequences accurately predicted the HLA-A and HLA-B alleles for most subjects in the first cohort. Across donors, most TCR sequences were observed very rarely, whereas some public TCRs were present in many individuals. In a later analysis, TCR association rates were found to vary across HLA loci, with the most associated TCRs seen for DRB1 alleles and the fewest for HLA-C alleles. For the cohort, immune exposure information was limited to CMV serostatus. An association between a missense DCLRE1C variant and V-gene and J-gene trimming of TCR beta chains was found in a later genetic analysis and replicated in an independent cohort. In both the original and validation cohorts, the classifier was reported to diagnose cytomegalovirus status with high specificity and sensitivity. This cohort had only TCR beta chains sequenced, and the lack of alpha or paired-chain data limited which features could be detected. A total of fewer than 200 TCR beta chains were listed by the study as associated with cytomegalovirus. Several of the top co-occurrence clusters appeared to be linked to parvovirus B19, influenza, CMV and Epstein-Barr virus, according to a later analysis. In vitro tests confirmed that a few of the cytomegalovirus-associated TCR beta chains recognize cytomegalovirus antigens.

Comments on this clone: Its binding antigen is unknown. There are no base qualities to consult, and no much larger clone falls within one base.

The library was produced with the immunoSEQ multiplex PCR assay. For the multiplex PCR, a mixture combining 60 forward primers for TCR Vbeta segments and 13 reverse primers for TCR Jbeta segments was used. The CDR3 region of rearranged TCR beta genes was amplified from genomic DNA by a multiplex PCR assay. The amplified TCR beta libraries were sequenced on the Illumina HiSeq System as 87-base-pair reads. Processing in the source paper ran as follows. A later analysis counted tens of millions of unique TCR beta chains across the 640 or so repertoires, and about 10 million of these chains were shared by at least two donors. Raw reads were error-corrected and collapsed into unique sequences with a nearest-neighbor algorithm that merged closely related sequences to remove PCR and sequencing errors. Alignment of CDR3 sequences to IMGT reference sequences was used to assign V, D and J gene segments. For a sequence to be retained, a match of at least six nucleotides was required to both a V gene segment and a J gene segment. Rearrangements were classified as productive when the CDR3 lacked stop codons and remained in frame with V and J, and all other rearrangements were classified as non-productive. Following IMGT convention, CDR3 was defined as the stretch from the second conserved V-encoded cysteine up to the conserved J-encoded phenylalanine. The earlier analysis of about 610 of the donors excluded sequences that lacked an unambiguous match to a single V gene segment. An earlier analysis of a few hundred of the donors called V segments functional above 56.7% productive rearrangements and segregating when the between-donor standard deviation exceeded 5%. A statistical classification framework was built to diagnose cytomegalovirus status from the catalog of TCR beta chain sequences. In a later analysis, V and J genes were assigned by comparing TCR nucleotide sequences against IMGT/GENE-DB human TR gene sequences. A later analysis assigned CDR3 sequences and most-parsimonious VDJ recombination scenarios with the TCRdist pipeline. In a later analysis, every TCR beta chain was defined by the combination of its CDR3 amino acid sequence and its V-gene family, and reads without a unique V-gene family were dropped. To address suspected cross-contamination and a sequencing artifact, a later analysis removed 592 highly shared, low-generation-probability nucleotide sequences. For each public chain, a later analysis derived a clonal expansion index from normalized ranks of inferred template counts within each repertoire. A later analysis computed generation probabilities with a VDJ recombination model fitted to out-of-frame rearrangements, and checked the results against IGoR. In a later analysis, TCR-TCR, TCR-HLA and TCR-CMV co-occurrence was scored with hypergeometric tests, and a repertoire-size bias correction was applied to TCR pairs. In a later analysis, false discovery rates were estimated by permuting HLA or CMV assignments 20 times. A later analysis grouped co-occurring TCRs with DBSCAN, adding TCRdist sequence similarity when clustering within HLA-allele-positive subsets. Repertoires with fewer than 30,000 or more than 120,000 public chains, plus five repertoires with anomalous nucleotide sharing, were excluded from co-occurrence clustering. TCRdb stores this immuneACCESS table with in-frame sequences only. Part of the clones is absent; in the studies checked, under half of the shortfall reflects unresolved V genes, and no reason is known for the rest. That table is the source of V, J and clone size, and D and trimming were worked out from the DNA. Here the sample has approximately 97,000 clones; approximately 87% occur a single time. The ten largest make up 2.5% to 3% of the sample.

At the junction V is shortened by 0 bases and J by 0 bases; bases outside the gene matches: 5. CDR1 and CDR2 were assigned from the germline V gene (reference sequence) as GTSNPN and SVGIG. The CDR3 runs 16 amino acids, cysteine and phenylalanine included. Here the CDR3 DNA is all that survives: 48 bases in frame from base 1. In total, roughly 710 healthy bone marrow donors made up the cohort. Cohort members were all nominally healthy when sampled, although unrecorded immune exposures were likely present. The donor tested CMV seronegative and was one of the 352 seronegative cohort members. A peripheral blood sample was collected from each donor, and TCR beta sequencing was performed on peripheral blood mononuclear cells. Genomic DNA extraction from the blood cell samples was performed with the Qiagen DNeasy Blood Extraction Kit.

The sequencing sample was made of PBMCs. Here the chain combines TRBV30 and TRBJ1-5, and TRBD1 aligns with 7 junction nucleotides. The origin of this receptor is a man aged 40-49 years in good health and CMV-seronegative. The CDR3 is CAWSVGGEGSNQPQHF. The DNA reads as follows: TGTGCCTGGAGTGTAGGGGGCGAGGGTAGCAATCAGCCCCAGCATTTT.